This T cell receptor beta chain derives from a study of T-cell reconstitution after alpha-beta-depleted transplantation in children. Study-level points and caveats: Counts and diversity of T cells one year after transplant came mostly from newly produced T cells. The study reportedly traced alpha-beta T cells about two months after transplant to several hundred expanded graft clones.

This CDR3 comprises 15 residues. The trim removed 3 bases at V and 4 bases at J, leaving 8 bases unmatched. The germline gives CDR1 MGHRA, CDR2 YSYEKL. As to this clonotype: Its target is unknown.

Unique molecular identifiers were incorporated when the TCRbeta library was constructed. TCRdb passed the PCR reads through MiXCR, listing each CDR3 protein once. The sample consists of more than 200,000 distinct CDR3 sequences, around 9.2% of them appearing once. This TCR derives from a male patient aged 2-15 years who had a stem cell transplant for acute myeloid leukemia, so the T cells may come from the graft donor. This rearrangement joins TRBV4-1 to TRBJ1-1; 7 nucleotides line up with TRBD1. Sample: PBMCs, mostly from graft donor cells, taken 360 days after TCRalphabeta/CD19-depleted stem cell transplant. CDR3 bases: TGCGCCAGCAGCCAGCTGCCAGGGGGGGCCACTGAAGCTTTCTTT. Translation: CASSQLPGGATEAFF.